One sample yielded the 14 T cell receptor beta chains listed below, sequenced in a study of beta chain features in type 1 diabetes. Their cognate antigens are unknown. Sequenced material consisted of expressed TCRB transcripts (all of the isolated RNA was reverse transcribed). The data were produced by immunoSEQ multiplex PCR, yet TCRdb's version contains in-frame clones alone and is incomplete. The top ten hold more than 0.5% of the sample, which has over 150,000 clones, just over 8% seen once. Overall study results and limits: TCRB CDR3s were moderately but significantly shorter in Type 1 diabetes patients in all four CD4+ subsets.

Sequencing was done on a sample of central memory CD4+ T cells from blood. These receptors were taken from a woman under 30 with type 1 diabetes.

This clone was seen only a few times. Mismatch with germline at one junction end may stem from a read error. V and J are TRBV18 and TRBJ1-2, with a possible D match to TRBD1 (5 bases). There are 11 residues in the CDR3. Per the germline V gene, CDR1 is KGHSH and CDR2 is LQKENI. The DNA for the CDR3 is TGTGCCAGCTCCAATTCGGGGACTCCCGACTTC. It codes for CASSNSGTPDF.

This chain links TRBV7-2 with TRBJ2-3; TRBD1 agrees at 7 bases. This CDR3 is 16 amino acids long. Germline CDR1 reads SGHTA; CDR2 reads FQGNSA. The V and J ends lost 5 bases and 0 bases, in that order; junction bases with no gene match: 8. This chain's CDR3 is CASSGRPGQSTDTQYF. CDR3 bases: TGTGCCAGCAGCGGGCGGCCGGGACAGAGCACAGATACGCAGTATTTT.

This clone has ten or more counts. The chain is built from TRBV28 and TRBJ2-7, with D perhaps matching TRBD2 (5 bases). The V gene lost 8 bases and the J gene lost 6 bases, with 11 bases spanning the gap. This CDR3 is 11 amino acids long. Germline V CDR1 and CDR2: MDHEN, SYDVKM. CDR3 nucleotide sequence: TGTGCCAGCCGAGGGCCGCGCGAGCAGTACTTC. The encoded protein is CASRGPREQYF.

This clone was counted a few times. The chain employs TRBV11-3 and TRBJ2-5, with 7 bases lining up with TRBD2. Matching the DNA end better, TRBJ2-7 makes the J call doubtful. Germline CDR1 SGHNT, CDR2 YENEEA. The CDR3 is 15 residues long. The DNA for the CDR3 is TGTGCCAGCAGCTTAGCGGGAGCGGGAACCTACGAGCAGTACTTC. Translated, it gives CASSLAGAGTYEQYF.

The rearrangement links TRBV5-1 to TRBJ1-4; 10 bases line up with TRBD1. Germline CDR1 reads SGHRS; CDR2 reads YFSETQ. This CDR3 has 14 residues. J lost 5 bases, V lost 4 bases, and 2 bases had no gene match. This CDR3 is CASSQGQGNEKLFF. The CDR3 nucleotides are TGCGCCAGCAGCCAGGGACAGGGGAATGAAAAACTGTTTTTT. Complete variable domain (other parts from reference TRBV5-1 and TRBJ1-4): KAGVTQTPRYLIKTRGQQVTLSCSPISGHRSVSWYQQTPGQGLQFLFEYFSETQRNKGNFPGRFSGRQFSNSRSEMNVSTLELGDSALYLCASSQGQGNEKLFFGSGTQLSVL.

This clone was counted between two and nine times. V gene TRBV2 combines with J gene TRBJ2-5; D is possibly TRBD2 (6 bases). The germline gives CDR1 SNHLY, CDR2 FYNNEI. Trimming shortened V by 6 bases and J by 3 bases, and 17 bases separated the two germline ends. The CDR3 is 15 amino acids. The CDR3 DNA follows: TGTGCCAGCAGGTCCACCGGGACGGGGGAAGAGACCCAGTACTTC. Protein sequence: CASRSTGTGEETQYF.

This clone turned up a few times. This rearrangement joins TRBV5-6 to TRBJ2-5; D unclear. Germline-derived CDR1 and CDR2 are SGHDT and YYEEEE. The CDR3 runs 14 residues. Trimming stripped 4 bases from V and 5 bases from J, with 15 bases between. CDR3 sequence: CASSPILTGETQYF. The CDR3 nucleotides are TGTGCCAGCAGCCCGATCCTCACCGGGGAGACCCAGTACTTC.

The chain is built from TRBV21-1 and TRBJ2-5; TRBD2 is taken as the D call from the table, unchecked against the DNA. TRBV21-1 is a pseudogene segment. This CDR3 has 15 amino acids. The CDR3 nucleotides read TGTGCCAGCAGCAAACCGGGACTAGCGGGAGAGACCCAGTACTTC. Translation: CASSKPGLAGETQYF.

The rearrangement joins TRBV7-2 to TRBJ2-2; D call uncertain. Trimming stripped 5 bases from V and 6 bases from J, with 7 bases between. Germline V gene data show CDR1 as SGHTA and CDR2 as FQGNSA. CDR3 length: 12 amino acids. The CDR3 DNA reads TGTGCCAGCAGCCCCCAGGCCGGGGAGCTGTTTTTT. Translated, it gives CASSPQAGELFF.

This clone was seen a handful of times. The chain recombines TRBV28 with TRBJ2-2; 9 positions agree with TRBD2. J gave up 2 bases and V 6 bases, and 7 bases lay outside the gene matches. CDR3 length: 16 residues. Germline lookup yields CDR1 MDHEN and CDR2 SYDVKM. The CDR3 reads CASSTPGLANTGELFF. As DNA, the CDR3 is TGTGCCAGCAGCACCCCGGGACTAGCAAACACCGGGGAGCTGTTTTTT.

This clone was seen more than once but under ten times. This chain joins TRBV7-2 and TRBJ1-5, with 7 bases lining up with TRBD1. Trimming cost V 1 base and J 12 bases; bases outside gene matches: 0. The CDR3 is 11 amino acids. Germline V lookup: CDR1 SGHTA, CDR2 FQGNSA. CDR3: CASSLGQGQHF. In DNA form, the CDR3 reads TGTGCCAGCAGCTTAGGACAGGGCCAGCATTTT.

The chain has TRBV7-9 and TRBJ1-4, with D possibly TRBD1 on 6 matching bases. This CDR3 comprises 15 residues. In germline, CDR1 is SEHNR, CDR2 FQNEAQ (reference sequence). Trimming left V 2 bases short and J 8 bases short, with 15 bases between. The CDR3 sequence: CASSLSQGPVEKLFF. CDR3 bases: TGTGCCAGCAGCTTAAGTCAGGGGCCCGTAGAAAAACTGTTTTTT.

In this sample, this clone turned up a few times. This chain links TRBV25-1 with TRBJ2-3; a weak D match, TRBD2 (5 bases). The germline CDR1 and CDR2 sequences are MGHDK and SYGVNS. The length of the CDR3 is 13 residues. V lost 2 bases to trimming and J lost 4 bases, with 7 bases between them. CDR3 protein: CASSEQLADTQYF. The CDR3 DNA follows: TGTGCCAGCAGTGAACAACTAGCAGATACGCAGTATTTT.

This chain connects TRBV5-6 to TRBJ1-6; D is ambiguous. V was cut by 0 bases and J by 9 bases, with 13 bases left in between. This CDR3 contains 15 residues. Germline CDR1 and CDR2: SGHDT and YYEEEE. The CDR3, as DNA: TGTGCCAGCAGCTTGGGGAGCCCGAGAGGTTCACCCCTCCACTTT. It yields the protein CASSLGSPRGSPLHF. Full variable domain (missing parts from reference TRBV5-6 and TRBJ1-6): DAGVTQSPTHLIKTRGQQVTLRCSPKSGHDTVSWYQQALGQGPQFIFQYYEEEERQRGNFPDRFSGHQFPNYSSELNVNALLLGDSALYLCASSLGSPRGSPLHFGNGTRLTVT.